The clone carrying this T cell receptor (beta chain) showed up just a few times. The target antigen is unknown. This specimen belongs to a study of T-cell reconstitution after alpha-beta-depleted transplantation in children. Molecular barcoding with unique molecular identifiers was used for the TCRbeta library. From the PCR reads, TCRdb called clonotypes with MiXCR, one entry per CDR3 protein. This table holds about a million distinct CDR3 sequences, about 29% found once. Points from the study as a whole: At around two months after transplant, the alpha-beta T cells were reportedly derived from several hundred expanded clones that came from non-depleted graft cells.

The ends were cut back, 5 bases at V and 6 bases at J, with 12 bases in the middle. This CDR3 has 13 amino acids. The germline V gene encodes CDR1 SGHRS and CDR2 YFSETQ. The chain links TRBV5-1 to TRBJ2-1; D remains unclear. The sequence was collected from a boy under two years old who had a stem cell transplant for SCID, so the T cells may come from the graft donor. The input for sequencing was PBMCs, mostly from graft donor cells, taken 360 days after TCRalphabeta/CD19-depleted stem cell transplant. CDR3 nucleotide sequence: TGCGCCAGCAGTCACAATGTAGGCAATGAGCAGTTCTTC. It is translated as CASSHNVGNEQFF.